This TCR beta chain was sequenced for a study of a mutant IDH1 vaccine in newly diagnosed glioma. Sequencing used immunoSEQ multiplex PCR; TCRdb keeps in-frame clones, though not all of them. Among roughly 19,000 clones listed, about four fifths were seen once. Regarding this clone: Its matching antigen is unknown.

Time point indicated: week 23, last vaccination. What each vaccine dose contained was 300 ug of mutant IDH1 20-mer peptide, accompanied by topical imiquimod. The CDR3 runs 14 residues. Looked up from germline, CDR1 is MNHEY and CDR2 is SVGAGI. Trimming left V 6 bases short and J 3 bases short, with 14 bases between. The chain uses TRBV6-5 and TRBJ1-2, with D possibly being TRBD1 (5 bases). The sequencing used PBMCs, collected from a glioma patient whose treatment included an IDH1 peptide vaccine. This clonotype was obtained from a man under 40 with glioma. CDR3 nucleotide sequence: TGTGCCAGCAGAGAACGCGACAGCTACTATGGCTACACCTTC. Translated: CASRERDSYYGYTF.